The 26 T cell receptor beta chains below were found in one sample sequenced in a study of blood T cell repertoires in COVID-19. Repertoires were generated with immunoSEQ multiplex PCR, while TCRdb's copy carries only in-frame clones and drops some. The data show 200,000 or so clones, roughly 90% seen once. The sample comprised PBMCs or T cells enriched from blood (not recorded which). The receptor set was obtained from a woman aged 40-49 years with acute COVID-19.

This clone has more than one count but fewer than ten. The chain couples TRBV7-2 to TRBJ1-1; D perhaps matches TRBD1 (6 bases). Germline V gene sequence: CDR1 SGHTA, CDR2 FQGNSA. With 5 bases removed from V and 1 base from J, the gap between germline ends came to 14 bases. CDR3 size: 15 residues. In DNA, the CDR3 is TGTGCCAGCAGCCCACCTACGACAGGGAACACTGAAGCTTTCTTT. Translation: CASSPPTTGNTEAFF.

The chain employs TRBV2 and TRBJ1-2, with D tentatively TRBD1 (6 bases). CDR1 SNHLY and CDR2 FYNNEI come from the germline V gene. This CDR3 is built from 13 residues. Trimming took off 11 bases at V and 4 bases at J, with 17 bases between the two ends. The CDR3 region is CAVGGRTTYGYTF. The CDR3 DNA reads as TGTGCCGTGGGGGGGCGCACGACCTATGGCTACACCTTC.

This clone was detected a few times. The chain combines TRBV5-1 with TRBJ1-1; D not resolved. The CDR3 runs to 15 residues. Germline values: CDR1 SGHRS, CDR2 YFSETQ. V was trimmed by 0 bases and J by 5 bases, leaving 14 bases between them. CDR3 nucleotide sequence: TGCGCCAGCAGCTTGGCCGGTCAACTAGGGACTGAAGCTTTCTTT. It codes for CASSLAGQLGTEAFF.

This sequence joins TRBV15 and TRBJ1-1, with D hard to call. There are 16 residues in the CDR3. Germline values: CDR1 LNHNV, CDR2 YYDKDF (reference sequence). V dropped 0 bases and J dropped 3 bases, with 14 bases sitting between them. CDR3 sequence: CATSRDMGDWDTEAFF. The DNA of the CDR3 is TGTGCCACCAGCAGAGATATGGGAGATTGGGACACTGAAGCTTTCTTT.

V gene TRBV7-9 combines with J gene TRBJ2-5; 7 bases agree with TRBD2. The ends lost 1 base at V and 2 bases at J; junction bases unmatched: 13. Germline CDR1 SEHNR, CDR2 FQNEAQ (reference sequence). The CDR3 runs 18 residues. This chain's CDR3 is CASSLGRSGGGTQETQYF. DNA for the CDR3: TGTGCCAGCAGCTTAGGGCGGAGTGGCGGGGGAACTCAAGAGACCCAGTACTTC.

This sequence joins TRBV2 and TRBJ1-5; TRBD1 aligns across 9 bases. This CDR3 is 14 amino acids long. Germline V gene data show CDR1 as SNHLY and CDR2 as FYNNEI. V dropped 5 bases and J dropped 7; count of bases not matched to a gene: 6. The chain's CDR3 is CASSKQGAGQPQHF. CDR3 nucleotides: TGTGCCAGCAGTAAACAGGGGGCGGGACAGCCCCAGCATTTT.

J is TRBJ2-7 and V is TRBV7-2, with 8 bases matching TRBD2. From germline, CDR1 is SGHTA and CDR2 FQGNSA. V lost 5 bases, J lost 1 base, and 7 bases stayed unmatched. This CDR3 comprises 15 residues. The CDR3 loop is CASSLTAGASYEQYF. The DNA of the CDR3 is TGTGCCAGCAGCCTAACAGCGGGGGCGTCCTACGAGCAGTACTTC. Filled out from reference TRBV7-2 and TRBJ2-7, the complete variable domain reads GAGVSQSPSNKVTEKGKDVELRCDPISGHTALYWYRQSLGQGLEFLIYFQGNSAPDKSGLPSDRFSAERTGGSVSTLTIQRTQQEDSAVYLCASSLTAGASYEQYFGPGTRLTVT.

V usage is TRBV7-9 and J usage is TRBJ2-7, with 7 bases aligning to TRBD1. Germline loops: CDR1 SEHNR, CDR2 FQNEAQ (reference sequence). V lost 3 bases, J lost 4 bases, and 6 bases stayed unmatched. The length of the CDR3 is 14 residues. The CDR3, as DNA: TGTGCCAGCAGCTTCGGCACAGGGGTTTACGAGCAGTACTTC. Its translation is CASSFGTGVYEQYF.

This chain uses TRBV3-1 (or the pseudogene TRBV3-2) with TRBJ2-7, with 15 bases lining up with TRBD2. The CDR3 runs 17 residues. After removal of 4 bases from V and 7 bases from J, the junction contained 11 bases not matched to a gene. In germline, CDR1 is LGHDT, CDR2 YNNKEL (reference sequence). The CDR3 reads CASSRTGLAGGPGEQYF. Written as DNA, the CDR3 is TGTGCCAGCAGCCGAACTGGACTAGCGGGGGGGCCTGGGGAGCAGTACTTC.

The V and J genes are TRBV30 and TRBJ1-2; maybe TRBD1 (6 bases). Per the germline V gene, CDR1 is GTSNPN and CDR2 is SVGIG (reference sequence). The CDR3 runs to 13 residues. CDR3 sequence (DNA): TGTAGTTTGGGCAGGGGCCCTAACTATGGCTACACCTTC. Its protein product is CSLGRGPNYGYTF.

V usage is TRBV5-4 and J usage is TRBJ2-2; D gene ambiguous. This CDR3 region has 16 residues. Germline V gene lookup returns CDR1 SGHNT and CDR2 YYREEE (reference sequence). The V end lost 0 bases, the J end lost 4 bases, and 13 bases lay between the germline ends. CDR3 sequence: CASSLGGLRTTGELFF. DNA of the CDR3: TGTGCCAGCAGCTTGGGAGGTCTCCGCACCACCGGGGAGCTGTTTTTT.

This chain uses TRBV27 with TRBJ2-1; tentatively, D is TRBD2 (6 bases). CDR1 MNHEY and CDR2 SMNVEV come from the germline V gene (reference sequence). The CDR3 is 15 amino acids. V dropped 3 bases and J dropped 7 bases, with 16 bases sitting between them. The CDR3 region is CASSLGGHSKNEQFF. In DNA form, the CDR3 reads TGTGCCAGCAGTTTGGGAGGACACTCAAAAAATGAGCAGTTCTTC.

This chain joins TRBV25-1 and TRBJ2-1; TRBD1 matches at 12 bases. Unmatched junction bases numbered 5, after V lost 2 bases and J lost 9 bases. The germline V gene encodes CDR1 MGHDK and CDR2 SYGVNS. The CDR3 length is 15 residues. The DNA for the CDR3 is TGTGCCAGCAGTGAAAGACCGGGACAGGGGGCTGAGCAGTTCTTC. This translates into CASSERPGQGAEQFF.

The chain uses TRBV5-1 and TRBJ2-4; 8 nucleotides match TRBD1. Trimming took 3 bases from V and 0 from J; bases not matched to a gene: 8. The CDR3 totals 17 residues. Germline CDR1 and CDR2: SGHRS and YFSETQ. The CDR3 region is CASSYSGQGLAKNIQYF. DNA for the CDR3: TGCGCCAGCAGCTATAGTGGACAGGGACTAGCCAAAAACATTCAGTACTTC. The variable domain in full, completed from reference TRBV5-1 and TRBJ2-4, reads KAGVTQTPRYLIKTRGQQVTLSCSPISGHRSVSWYQQTPGQGLQFLFEYFSETQRNKGNFPGRFSGRQFSNSRSEMNVSTLELGDSALYLCASSYSGQGLAKNIQYFGAGTRLSVL.

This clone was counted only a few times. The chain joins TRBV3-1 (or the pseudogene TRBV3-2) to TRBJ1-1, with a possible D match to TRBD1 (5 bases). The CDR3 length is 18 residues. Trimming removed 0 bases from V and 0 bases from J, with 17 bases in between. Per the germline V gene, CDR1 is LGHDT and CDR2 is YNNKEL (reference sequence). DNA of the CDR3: TGTGCCAGCAGCCAAGATCGGGGGAGGGCCGCCATGAACACTGAAGCTTTCTTT. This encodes CASSQDRGRAAMNTEAFF.

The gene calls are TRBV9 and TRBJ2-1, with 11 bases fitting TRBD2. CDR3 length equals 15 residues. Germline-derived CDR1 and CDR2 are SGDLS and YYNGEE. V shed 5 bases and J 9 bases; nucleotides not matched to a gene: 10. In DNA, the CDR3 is TGTGCCAGCAGGGAGATAGCGGGGGGGCCGGGTGAGCAGTTCTTC. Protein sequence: CASREIAGGPGEQFF.

CDR3 region: CASSKKAGTSRYNEQFF. CDR3 nucleotides: TGTGCCAGCAGCAAAAAGGCCGGGACTAGCCGTTACAATGAGCAGTTCTTC. The chain is built from TRBV21-1 and TRBJ2-1; the DNA was not used to check the table's D call, TRBD2. TRBV21-1 is a pseudogene segment. CDR3 size: 17 residues.

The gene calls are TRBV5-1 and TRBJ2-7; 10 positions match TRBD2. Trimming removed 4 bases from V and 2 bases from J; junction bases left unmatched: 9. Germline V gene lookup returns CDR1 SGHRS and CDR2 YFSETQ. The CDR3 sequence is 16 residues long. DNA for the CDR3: TGCGCCAGCAGCCGGGGTCTAGCGGGGGCCACCTACGAGCAGTACTTC. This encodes CASSRGLAGATYEQYF. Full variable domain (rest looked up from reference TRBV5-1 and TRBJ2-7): KAGVTQTPRYLIKTRGQQVTLSCSPISGHRSVSWYQQTPGQGLQFLFEYFSETQRNKGNFPGRFSGRQFSNSRSEMNVSTLELGDSALYLCASSRGLAGATYEQYFGPGTRLTVT.

The CDR3 loop reads CAWSYKSGDTDTQYF. CDR3 nucleotides: TGTGCCTGGAGTTACAAGAGCGGGGACACAGATACGCAGTATTTT. The chain links TRBV30 to TRBJ2-3, with 7 bases aligning to TRBD2. The CDR3 length is 15 residues. Unmatched junction bases numbered 7, after V lost 2 bases and J lost 2 bases. Germline V gives CDR1 GTSNPN, CDR2 SVGIG (reference sequence).

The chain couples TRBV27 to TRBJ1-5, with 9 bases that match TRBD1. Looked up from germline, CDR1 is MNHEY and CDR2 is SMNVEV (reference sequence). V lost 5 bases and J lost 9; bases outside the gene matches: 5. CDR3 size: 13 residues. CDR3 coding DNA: TGTGCCAGCAGTCTCCGACAGGGGGTGCCCCAGCATTTT. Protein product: CASSLRQGVPQHF.

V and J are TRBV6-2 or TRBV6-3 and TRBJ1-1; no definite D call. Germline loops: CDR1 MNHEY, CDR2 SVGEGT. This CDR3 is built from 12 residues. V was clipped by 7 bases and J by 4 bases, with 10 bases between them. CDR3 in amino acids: CASTPGSTEAFF. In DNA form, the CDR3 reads TGTGCCAGCACCCCCGGTAGCACTGAAGCTTTCTTT.

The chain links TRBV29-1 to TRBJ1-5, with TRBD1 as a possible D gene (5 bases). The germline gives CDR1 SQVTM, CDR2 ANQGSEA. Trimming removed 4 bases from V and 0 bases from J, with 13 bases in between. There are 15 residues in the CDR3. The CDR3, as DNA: TGCAGCGTTGGGGTCTCAGGGTCTAGCAATCAGCCCCAGCATTTT. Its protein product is CSVGVSGSSNQPQHF. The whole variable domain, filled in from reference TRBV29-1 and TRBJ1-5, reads SAVISQKPSRDICQRGTSLTIQCQVDSQVTMMFWYRQQPGQSLTLIATANQGSEATYESGFVIDKFPISRPNLTFSTLTVSNMSPEDSSIYLCSVGVSGSSNQPQHFGDGTRLSIL.

The CDR3 is CASSIGTSGVYEQFF. DNA of the CDR3: TGCGCCAGCAGCATCGGGACTAGCGGGGTTTATGAGCAGTTCTTC. The J gene is TRBJ2-1, the V gene TRBV5-1; 13 positions agree with TRBD2. The CDR3 sequence is 15 residues long. V dropped 4 bases and J dropped 8; count of bases not matched to a gene: 6. Germline CDR1 and CDR2: SGHRS and YFSETQ.

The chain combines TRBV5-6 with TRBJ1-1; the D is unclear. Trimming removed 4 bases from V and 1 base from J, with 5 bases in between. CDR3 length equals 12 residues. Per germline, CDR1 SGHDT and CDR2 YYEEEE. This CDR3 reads CASSPGNTEAFF. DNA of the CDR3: TGTGCCAGCAGCCCAGGGAACACTGAAGCTTTCTTT.

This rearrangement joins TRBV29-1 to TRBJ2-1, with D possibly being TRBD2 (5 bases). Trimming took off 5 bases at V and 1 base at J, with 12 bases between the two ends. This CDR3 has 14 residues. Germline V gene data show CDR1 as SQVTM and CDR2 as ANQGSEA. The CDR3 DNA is TGCAGCGTTTCTCCTAGCCTTTCCTACAATGAGCAGTTCTTC. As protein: CSVSPSLSYNEQFF.

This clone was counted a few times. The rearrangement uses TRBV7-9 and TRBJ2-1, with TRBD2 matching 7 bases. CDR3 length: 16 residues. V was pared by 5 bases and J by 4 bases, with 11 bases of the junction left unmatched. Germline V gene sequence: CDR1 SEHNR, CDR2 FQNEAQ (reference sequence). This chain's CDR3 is CASSAFGLGKYNEQFF. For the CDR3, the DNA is TGTGCCAGCAGCGCCTTCGGACTAGGGAAATACAATGAGCAGTTCTTC.